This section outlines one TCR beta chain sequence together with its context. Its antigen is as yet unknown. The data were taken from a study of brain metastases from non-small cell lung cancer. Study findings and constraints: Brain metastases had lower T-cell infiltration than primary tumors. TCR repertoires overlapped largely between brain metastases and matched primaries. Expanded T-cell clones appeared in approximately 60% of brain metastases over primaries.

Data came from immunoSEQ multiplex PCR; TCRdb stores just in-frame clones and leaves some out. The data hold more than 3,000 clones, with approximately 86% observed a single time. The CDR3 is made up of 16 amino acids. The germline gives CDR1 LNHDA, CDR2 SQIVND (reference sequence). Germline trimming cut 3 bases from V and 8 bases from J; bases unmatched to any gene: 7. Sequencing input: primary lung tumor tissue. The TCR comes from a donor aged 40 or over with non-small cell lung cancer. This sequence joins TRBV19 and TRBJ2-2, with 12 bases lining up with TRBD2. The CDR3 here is CASSMLAGGPRGELFF. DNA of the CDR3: TGTGCCAGTAGTATGCTAGCGGGAGGGCCAAGGGGGGAGCTGTTTTTT.